This T cell receptor beta chain was obtained from a study of shared clonotypes between healthy human individuals. This clone appeared once. Repertoires were generated with immunoSEQ multiplex PCR, while TCRdb's copy carries only in-frame clones and drops some. The sample holds 150,000 to 200,000 clones, about 66% seen once. This CDR3 comprises 16 residues. Trimming took off 2 bases at V and 8 bases at J, with 18 bases between the two ends. The germline V gene encodes CDR1 SGHAT and CDR2 FQNNGV. This chain joins TRBV11-2 and TRBJ1-4; possible D gene TRBD1, 6 bases. Sequences were obtained from memory CD4+ T cells sorted from blood. The subset is: CD45RA-negative fraction. The sequence came from a man aged 30 to 45 in good health. CDR3 loop: CASSLNQGTLREKLFF. The CDR3, as DNA: TGTGCCAGCAGCTTAAATCAGGGGACTTTAAGAGAAAAACTGTTTTTT.